This TCR beta chain was sequenced for a study of regulatory T cells in long-lasting Graves disease. This CDR3 comprises 11 residues. The V end lost 2 bases, the J end lost 11 bases, and 12 bases lay between the germline ends. CDR1 is SQVTM and CDR2 is ANQGSEA in the germline V gene. This clonotype was counted only a few times. The antigen is undetermined. Time point of the sample: persistent/refractory GD, antithyroid drugs over 5 years with positive TRAb. Scientists built the TCR library using RNA that was extracted from PBMCs. A peripheral blood sample, 7 to 9.5 milliliters in volume, was drawn into EDTA tubes. Arm-PCR with iRepertoire HTBI primers amplified the CDR3 regions for these TCR beta libraries. Via MiXCR, TCRdb re-called the multiplex PCR reads, giving one row per CDR3 protein. This table holds around 400,000 distinct CDR3 sequences, about a quarter found once. Study-level results: New patients shared fewer public clonotypes (966) than persistent patients did (about 2,700). Persistent Graves' disease cases displayed lower TCR diversity than newly diagnosed ones. Persistent disease was characterized by preferential usage of TRBV28, TRBJ1-2 and TRBJ2-5.

This TCR was recovered from a female donor with Graves disease. This chain connects TRBV29-1 to TRBJ1-1; D gene uncertain. The source material was peripheral blood mononuclear cells (PBMCs), sampled when the disease was refractory, from a patient treated with antithyroid drugs. CDR3: CSVETVPGAFF. The DNA for the CDR3 is TGCAGCGTTGAAACGGTCCCGGGGGCTTTCTTT. The full variable domain, completed using reference TRBV29-1 and TRBJ1-1, is SAVISQKPSRDICQRGTSLTIQCQVDSQVTMMFWYRQQPGQSLTLIATANQGSEATYESGFVIDKFPISRPNLTFSTLTVSNMSPEDSSIYLCSVETVPGAFFGQGTRLTVV.